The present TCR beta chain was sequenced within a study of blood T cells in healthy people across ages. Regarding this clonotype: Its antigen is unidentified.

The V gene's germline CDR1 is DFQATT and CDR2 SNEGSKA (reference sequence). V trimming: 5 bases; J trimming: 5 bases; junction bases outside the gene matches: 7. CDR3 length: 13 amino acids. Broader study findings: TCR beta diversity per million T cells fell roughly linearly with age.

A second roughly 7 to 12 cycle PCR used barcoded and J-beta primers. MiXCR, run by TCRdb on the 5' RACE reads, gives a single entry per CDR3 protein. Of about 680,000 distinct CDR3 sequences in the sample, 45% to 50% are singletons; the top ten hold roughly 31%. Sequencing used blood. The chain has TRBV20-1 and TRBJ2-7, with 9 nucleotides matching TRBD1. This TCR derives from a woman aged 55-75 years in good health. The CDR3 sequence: CSAPRDRVNEQYF. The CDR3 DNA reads TGCAGTGCTCCCCGGGACAGGGTGAACGAGCAGTACTTC.